The following is a TCR beta chain sequence with its context. What it recognizes is unknown. V was shortened by 2 bases and J by 9 bases, with 13 bases between the two germline ends. CDR1 is SNHLY and CDR2 is FYNNEI in the germline V gene. There are 13 residues in the CDR3. The PCR ran on 60 Vbeta and 13 Jbeta primers. Measured with immunoSEQ multiplex PCR; TCRdb has only the in-frame clones, and not every one. Here the sample spans about 100,000 clones, 79% being singletons. This record belongs to a study of cytomegalovirus exposure and HLA in healthy donors. Study details: Earlier sequencing of 150 million to 200 million T cells yielded roughly 120 million unique TCR beta sequences.

Findings of the study overall: Most TCR sequences were uncommon, yet certain public TCRs appeared in many donors. A link between a missense DCLRE1C variant and TCR beta V- and J-gene trimming emerged from a later analysis. A highly shared variant cluster was judged a likely technical artifact.

The material sequenced was PBMCs. The genes are TRBV2 and TRBJ1-1; the D gene is possibly TRBD1 (5 bases). The TCR sequence derives from a middle-aged woman in good health and CMV-seronegative. The CDR3 reads CASSEIGGVQAFF. Written as DNA, the CDR3 is TGTGCCAGCAGTGAAATTGGGGGGGTCCAAGCTTTCTTT.